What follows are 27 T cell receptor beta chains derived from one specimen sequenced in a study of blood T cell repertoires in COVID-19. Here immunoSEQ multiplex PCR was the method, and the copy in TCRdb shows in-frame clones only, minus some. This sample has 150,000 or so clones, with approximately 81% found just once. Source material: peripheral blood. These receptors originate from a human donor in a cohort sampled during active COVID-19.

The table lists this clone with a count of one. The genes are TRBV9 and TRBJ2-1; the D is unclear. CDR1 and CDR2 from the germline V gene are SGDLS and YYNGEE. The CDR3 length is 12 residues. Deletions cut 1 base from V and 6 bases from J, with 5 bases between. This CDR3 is CASSVYSNEQFF. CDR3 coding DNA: TGTGCCAGCAGCGTATACTCCAATGAGCAGTTCTTC. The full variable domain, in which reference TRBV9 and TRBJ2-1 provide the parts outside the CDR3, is DSGVTQTPKHLITATGQRVTLRCSPRSGDLSVYWYQQSLDQGLQFLIQYYNGEERAKGNILERFSAQQFPDLHSELNLSSLELGDSALYFCASSVYSNEQFFGPGTRLTVL.

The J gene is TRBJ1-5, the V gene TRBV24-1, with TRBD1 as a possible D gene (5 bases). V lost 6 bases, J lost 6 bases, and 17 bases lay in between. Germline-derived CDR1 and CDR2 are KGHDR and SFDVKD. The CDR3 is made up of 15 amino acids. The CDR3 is CATSPPGQGGQPQHF. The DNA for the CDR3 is TGTGCCACCAGTCCCCCTGGGCAGGGCGGTCAGCCCCAGCATTTT.

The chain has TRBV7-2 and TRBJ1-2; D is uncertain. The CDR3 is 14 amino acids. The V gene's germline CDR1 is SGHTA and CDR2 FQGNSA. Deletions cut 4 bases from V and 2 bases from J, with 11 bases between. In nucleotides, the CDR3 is TGTGCCAGCAGCTCCTACGACACCAACTATGGCTACACCTTC. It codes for CASSSYDTNYGYTF. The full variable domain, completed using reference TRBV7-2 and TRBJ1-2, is GAGVSQSPSNKVTEKGKDVELRCDPISGHTALYWYRQSLGQGLEFLIYFQGNSAPDKSGLPSDRFSAERTGGSVSTLTIQRTQQEDSAVYLCASSSYDTNYGYTFGSGTRLTVV.

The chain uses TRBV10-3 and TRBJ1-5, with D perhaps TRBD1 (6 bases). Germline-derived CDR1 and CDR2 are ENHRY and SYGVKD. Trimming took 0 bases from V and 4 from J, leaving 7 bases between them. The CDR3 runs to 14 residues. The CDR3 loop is CAISESRGNQPQHF. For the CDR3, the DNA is TGTGCCATCAGTGAGTCGAGGGGGAATCAGCCCCAGCATTTT.

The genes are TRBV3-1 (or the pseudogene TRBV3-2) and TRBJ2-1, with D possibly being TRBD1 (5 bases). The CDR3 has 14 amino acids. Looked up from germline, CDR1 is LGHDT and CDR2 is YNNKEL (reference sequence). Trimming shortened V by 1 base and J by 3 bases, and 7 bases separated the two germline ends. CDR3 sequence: CASSQAGRYNEQFF. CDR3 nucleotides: TGTGCCAGCAGCCAAGCAGGGCGCTACAATGAGCAGTTCTTC.

CDR3 in DNA: TGTGCCAGCAGCCCCAGTCGGGGGACCTACGAGCAGTACTTC. It yields the protein CASSPSRGTYEQYF. The chain is built from TRBV7-7 and TRBJ2-7; perhaps TRBD2 as D (6 bases). Germline loops: CDR1 SSHAT, CDR2 FNYEAQ (reference sequence). The CDR3 is 14 residues long. V was shortened by 5 bases and J by 2 bases, with 13 bases between the two germline ends.

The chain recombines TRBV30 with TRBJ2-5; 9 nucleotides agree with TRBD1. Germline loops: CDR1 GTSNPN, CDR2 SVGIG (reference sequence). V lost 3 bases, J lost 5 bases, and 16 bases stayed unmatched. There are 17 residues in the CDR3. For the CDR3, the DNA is TGTGCCTGGAGAGATGACAGGGGGAGAAAAGTTGGGGAGACCCAGTACTTC. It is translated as CAWRDDRGRKVGETQYF.

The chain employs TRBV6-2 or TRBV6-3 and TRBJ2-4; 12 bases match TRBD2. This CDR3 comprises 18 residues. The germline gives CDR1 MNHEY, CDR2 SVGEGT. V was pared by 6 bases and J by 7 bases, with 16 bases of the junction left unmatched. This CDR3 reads CASSTPSGGAFGRNIQYF. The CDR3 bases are TGTGCCAGCAGCACCCCTAGCGGGGGGGCCTTCGGTCGGAACATTCAGTACTTC.

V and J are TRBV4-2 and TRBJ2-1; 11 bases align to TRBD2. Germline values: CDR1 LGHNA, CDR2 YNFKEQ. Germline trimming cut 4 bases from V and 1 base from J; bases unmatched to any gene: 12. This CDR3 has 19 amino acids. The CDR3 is CASSPTYSGGVSSYNEQFF. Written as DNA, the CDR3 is TGTGCCAGCAGCCCGACGTATAGCGGGGGGGTAAGTTCCTACAATGAGCAGTTCTTC.

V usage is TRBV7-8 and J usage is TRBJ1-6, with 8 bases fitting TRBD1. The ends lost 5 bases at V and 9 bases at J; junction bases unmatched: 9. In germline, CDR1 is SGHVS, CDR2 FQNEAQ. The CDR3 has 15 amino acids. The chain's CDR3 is CASSTSTGGFSPLHF. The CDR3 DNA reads TGTGCCAGCAGCACCTCAACAGGGGGTTTTTCACCCCTCCACTTT.

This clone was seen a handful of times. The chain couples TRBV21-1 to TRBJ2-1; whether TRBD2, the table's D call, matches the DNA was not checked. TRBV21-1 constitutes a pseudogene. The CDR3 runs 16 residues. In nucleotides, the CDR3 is TGTGCCAGCAGCACCCGGGACTGCGACTCCTACAATGAGCAGTTCTTC. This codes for CASSTRDCDSYNEQFF.

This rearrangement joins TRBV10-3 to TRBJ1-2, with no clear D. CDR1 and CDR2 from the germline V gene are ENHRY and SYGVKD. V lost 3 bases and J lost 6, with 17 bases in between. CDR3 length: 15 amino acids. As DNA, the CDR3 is TGTGCCATCAGTGATGGAGGACCCGGATTAGATGGCTACACCTTC. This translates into CAISDGGPGLDGYTF.

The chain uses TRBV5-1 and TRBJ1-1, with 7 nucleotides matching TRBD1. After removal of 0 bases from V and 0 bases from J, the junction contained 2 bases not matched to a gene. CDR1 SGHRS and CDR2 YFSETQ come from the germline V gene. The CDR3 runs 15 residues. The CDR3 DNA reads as TGCGCCAGCAGCTTGGGGGACAGAGTGAACACTGAAGCTTTCTTT. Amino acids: CASSLGDRVNTEAFF.

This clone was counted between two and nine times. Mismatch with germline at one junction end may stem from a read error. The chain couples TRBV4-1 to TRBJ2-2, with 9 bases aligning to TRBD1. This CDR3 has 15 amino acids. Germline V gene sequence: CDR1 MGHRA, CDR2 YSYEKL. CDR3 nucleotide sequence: TGCGCCAGCAGCAGTGACAGGGGGAACGCCGGGGAGCTGTTTTTT. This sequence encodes CASSSDRGNAGELFF.

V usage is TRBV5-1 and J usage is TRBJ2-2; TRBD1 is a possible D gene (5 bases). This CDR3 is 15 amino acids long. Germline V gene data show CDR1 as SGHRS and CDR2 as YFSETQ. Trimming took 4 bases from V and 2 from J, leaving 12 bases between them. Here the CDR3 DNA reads TGCGCCAGCAGCCGGACACCTACAAACACCGGGGAGCTGTTTTTT. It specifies CASSRTPTNTGELFF. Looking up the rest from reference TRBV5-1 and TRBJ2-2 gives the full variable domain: KAGVTQTPRYLIKTRGQQVTLSCSPISGHRSVSWYQQTPGQGLQFLFEYFSETQRNKGNFPGRFSGRQFSNSRSEMNVSTLELGDSALYLCASSRTPTNTGELFFGEGSRLTVL.

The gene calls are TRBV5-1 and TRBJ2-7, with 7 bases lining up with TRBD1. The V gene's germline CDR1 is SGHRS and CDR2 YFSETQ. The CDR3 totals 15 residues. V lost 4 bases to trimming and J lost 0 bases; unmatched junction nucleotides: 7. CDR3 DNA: TGCGCCAGCAGCCCGCGACAGGGCAGCTCCTACGAGCAGTACTTC. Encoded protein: CASSPRQGSSYEQYF.

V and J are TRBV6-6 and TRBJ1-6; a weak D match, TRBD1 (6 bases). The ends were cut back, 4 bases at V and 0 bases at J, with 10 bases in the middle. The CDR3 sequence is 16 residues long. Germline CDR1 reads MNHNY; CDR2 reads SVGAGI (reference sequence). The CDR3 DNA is TGTGCCAGCAGTTTGGGACATCGCTCCTATAATTCACCCCTCCACTTT. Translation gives CASSLGHRSYNSPLHF.

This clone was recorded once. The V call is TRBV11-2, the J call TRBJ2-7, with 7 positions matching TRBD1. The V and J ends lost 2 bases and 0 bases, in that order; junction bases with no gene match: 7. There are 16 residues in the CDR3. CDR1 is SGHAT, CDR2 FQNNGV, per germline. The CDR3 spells CASSLPTGPFSYEQYF. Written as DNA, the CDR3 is TGTGCCAGCAGCTTACCGACAGGGCCCTTCTCCTACGAGCAGTACTTC.

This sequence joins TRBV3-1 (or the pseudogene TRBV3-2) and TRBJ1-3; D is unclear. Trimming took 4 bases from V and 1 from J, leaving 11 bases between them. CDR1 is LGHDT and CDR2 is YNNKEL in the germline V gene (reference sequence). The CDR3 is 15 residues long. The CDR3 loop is CASSRLLLSGNTIYF. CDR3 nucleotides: TGTGCCAGCAGCCGTCTCCTCCTTTCTGGAAACACCATATATTTT.

This CDR3 reads CASSLDSLIGNEQFF. For the CDR3, the DNA is TGTGCCAGCAGTTTGGATTCACTAATCGGGAATGAGCAGTTCTTC. The chain couples TRBV28 to TRBJ2-1; D gene ambiguous. The length of the CDR3 is 15 residues. Germline V gene lookup returns CDR1 MDHEN and CDR2 SYDVKM. Trimming took 3 bases from V and 7 from J, leaving 16 bases between them.

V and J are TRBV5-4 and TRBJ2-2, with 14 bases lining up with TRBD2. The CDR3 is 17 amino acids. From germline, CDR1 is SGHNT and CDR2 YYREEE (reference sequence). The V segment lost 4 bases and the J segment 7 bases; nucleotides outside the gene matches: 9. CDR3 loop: CASSPGLAGVRGGELFF. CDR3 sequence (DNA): TGTGCCAGCAGCCCGGGACTAGCGGGGGTGAGGGGCGGGGAGCTGTTTTTT.

CDR3 loop: CASSPLGQGAADTQYF. In nucleotides, the CDR3 is TGTGCCAGCTCACCTCTCGGACAGGGGGCTGCAGATACGCAGTATTTT. The rearrangement uses TRBV18 and TRBJ2-3; 11 nucleotides line up with TRBD1. Germline V gene sequence: CDR1 KGHSH, CDR2 LQKENI. The CDR3 consists of 16 residues. V shed 3 bases, J shed 4 bases, and the junction held 6 bases outside the gene matches.

The CDR3 region is CAWSGTSKWHF. The CDR3 region has the DNA TGTGCCTGGAGTGGGACTTCCAAGTGGCATTTT. The V gene is TRBV30, the J gene TRBJ1-5; D remains ambiguous. The V end was cut by 1 base, the J end by 15 bases, with 13 bases between. This CDR3 comprises 11 residues. Germline V gene lookup returns CDR1 GTSNPN and CDR2 SVGIG (reference sequence). Filled out from reference TRBV30 and TRBJ1-5, the complete variable domain reads SQTIHQWPATLVQPVGSPLSLECTVEGTSNPNLYWYRQAAGRGLQLLFYSVGIGQISSEVPQNLSASRPQDRQFILSSKKLLLSDSGFYLCAWSGTSKWHFGDGTRLSIL.

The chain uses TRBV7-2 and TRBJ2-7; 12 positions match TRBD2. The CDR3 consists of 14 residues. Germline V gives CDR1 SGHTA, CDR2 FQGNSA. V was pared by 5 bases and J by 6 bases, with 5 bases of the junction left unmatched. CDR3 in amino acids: CASSTSGGFGEQYF. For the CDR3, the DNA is TGTGCCAGCAGCACTAGCGGGGGGTTTGGCGAGCAGTACTTC.

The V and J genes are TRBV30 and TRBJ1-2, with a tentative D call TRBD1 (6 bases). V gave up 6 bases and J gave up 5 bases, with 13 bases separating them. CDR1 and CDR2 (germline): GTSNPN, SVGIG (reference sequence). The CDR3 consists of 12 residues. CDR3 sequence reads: CACSRGQYGYTF. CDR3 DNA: TGTGCCTGTTCCCGTGGACAGTATGGCTACACCTTC.

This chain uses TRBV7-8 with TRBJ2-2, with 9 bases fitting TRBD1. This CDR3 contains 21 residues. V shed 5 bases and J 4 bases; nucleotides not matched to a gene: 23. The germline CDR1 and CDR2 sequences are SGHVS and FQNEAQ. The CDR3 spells CASSTYRGRTRGRLSTGELFF. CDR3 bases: TGTGCCAGCAGCACCTACAGGGGGCGGACGAGGGGACGACTTTCCACCGGGGAGCTGTTTTTT.

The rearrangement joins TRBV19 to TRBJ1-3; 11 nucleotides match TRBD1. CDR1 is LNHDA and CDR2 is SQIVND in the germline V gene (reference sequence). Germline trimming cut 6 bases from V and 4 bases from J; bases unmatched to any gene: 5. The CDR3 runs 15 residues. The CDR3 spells CASRTGTGGGNTIYF. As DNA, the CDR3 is TGTGCCAGTAGGACCGGGACAGGGGGAGGAAACACCATATATTTT.